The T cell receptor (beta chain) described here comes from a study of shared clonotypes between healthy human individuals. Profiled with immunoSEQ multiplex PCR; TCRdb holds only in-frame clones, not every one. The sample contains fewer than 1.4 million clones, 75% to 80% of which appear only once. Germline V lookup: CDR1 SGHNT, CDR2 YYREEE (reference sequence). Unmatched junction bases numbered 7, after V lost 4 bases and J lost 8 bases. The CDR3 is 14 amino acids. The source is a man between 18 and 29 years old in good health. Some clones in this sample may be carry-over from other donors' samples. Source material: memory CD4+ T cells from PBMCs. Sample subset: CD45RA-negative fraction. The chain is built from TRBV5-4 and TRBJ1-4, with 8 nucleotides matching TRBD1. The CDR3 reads CASSSGQGTEKLFF. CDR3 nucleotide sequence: TGTGCCAGCAGCAGTGGACAGGGTACGGAAAAACTGTTTTTT.